The next 17 T cell receptor beta chains were all read from a single sample in a study of beta chain features in type 1 diabetes. The isolated RNA, all of it, was reverse transcribed, so expressed TCRB transcripts were what got sequenced. Profiling relied on immunoSEQ multiplex PCR, and the TCRdb table lists in-frame clones only, not all of them. Of around 300,000 clones listed, approximately 10% are singletons. Input material: naive CD4+ T cells from blood. These receptors all stem from a woman under 40 in good health.

This clone turned up a few times. The chain links TRBV6-5 to TRBJ2-1; D is unresolved. The V gene lost 11 bases and the J gene lost 5 bases, with 13 bases spanning the gap. The CDR3 length is 12 residues. Germline V CDR1 and CDR2: MNHEY, SVGAGI. CDR3 nucleotides: TGTGCCCAGTGGGCCTTAAACAATGAGCAGTTCTTC. Its protein is CAQWALNNEQFF.

This clone was recorded a few times. The DNA of the CDR3 is TGTGCCAGCAGCTTAGCAGGGGGAGAGGGCTACACCTTC. It is translated as CASSLAGGEGYTF. The genes are TRBV7-9 and TRBJ1-2; maybe TRBD1 (6 bases). The CDR3 runs to 13 residues. Trimming took 0 bases from V and 8 from J, leaving 10 bases between them. From germline, CDR1 is SEHNR and CDR2 FQNEAQ (reference sequence).

The chain carries TRBV7-8 and TRBJ2-1; 8 nucleotides agree with TRBD1. This CDR3 contains 15 residues. Per the germline V gene, CDR1 is SGHVS and CDR2 is FQNEAQ. The V gene end was trimmed by 7 bases and the J gene end by 4 bases; junction bases not matched to a gene: 9. This CDR3 reads CASTLGTGLYNEQFF. The CDR3, as DNA: TGTGCCAGCACCCTCGGGACAGGATTATACAATGAGCAGTTCTTC.

The chain uses TRBV6-4 and TRBJ2-3, with TRBD2 matching 11 bases. V trimming: 4 bases; J trimming: 6 bases; junction bases outside the gene matches: 9. The germline gives CDR1 MRHNA, CDR2 SNTAGT. The CDR3 runs to 16 residues. The CDR3 DNA reads as TGTGCCAGCAGTGCCGTAGCGGGAGGGCCGGGGGATACGCAGTATTTT. It encodes CASSAVAGGPGDTQYF.

This rearrangement joins TRBV28 to TRBJ2-7, with 7 positions matching TRBD2. With V trimmed by 6 bases and J by 7 bases, 15 bases remained unmatched. Germline lookup yields CDR1 MDHEN and CDR2 SYDVKM. The CDR3 is made up of 15 amino acids. In nucleotides, the CDR3 is TGTGCCAGCAGATCAGCGGGACCCCCGCAAAGGGAGCAGTACTTC. Translation gives CASRSAGPPQREQYF.

The chain has TRBV5-1 and TRBJ2-5, with D perhaps matching TRBD2 (5 bases). Trimming took off 1 base at V and 1 base at J, with 8 bases between the two ends. Germline CDR1 is SGHRS and CDR2 is YFSETQ. The CDR3 has 14 amino acids. CDR3 amino acids: CASSLTEAQETQYF. The CDR3 DNA reads TGCGCCAGCAGCTTGACGGAGGCCCAAGAGACCCAGTACTTC.

This clone was observed a few times. This rearrangement joins TRBV30 to TRBJ2-7; 9 nucleotides agree with TRBD1. CDR3 length: 16 residues. CDR1 and CDR2 from the germline V gene are GTSNPN and SVGIG (reference sequence). Germline trimming cut 0 bases from V and 7 bases from J; bases unmatched to any gene: 13. DNA for the CDR3: TGTGCCTGGAGTGTAATGGGTCCGACAGGGGGTCGTGAGCAGTACTTC. Translation: CAWSVMGPTGGREQYF.

This clone has a handful of counts. This chain uses TRBV2 with TRBJ1-1; D uncertain. CDR1 and CDR2 from the germline V gene are SNHLY and FYNNEI. Trimming pared 4 bases from V and 0 bases from J, leaving 9 bases between. The CDR3 consists of 14 residues. DNA of the CDR3: TGTGCCAGCAGTGCCTACCTAATGAACACTGAAGCTTTCTTT. Translating it yields CASSAYLMNTEAFF.

The chain carries TRBV5-4 and TRBJ2-2; TRBD1 matches at 7 bases. The CDR3 covers 15 residues. Germline V gives CDR1 SGHNT, CDR2 YYREEE (reference sequence). The junction had 3 bases not matched to a gene; V was cut back by 0 bases and J by 4 bases. CDR3 DNA sequence: TGTGCCAGCAGCTTGGACCAGGGGGTCACCGGGGAGCTGTTTTTT. Residues: CASSLDQGVTGELFF. The entire variable domain, with the rest obtained from reference TRBV5-4 and TRBJ2-2, is as follows: ETGVTQSPTHLIKTRGQQVTLRCSSQSGHNTVSWYQQALGQGPQFIFQYYREEENGRGNFPPRFSGLQFPNYSSELNVNALELDDSALYLCASSLDQGVTGELFFGEGSRLTVL.

The V call is TRBV4-2, the J call TRBJ2-5, with 9 bases identical to TRBD1. Trimming cost V 1 base and J 5 bases; bases outside gene matches: 11. CDR1 and CDR2 from the germline V gene are LGHNA and YNFKEQ. The CDR3 sequence is 17 residues long. CDR3 coding DNA: TGTGCCAGCAGCCAAGTCGCAAGGACAGGGGCGATGGAGACCCAGTACTTC. Its protein is CASSQVARTGAMETQYF.

This chain links TRBV28 with TRBJ1-2; tentatively, D is TRBD1 (6 bases). CDR3 length: 14 residues. Germline loops: CDR1 MDHEN, CDR2 SYDVKM. V shed 8 bases and J shed 3 bases, with 16 bases lying between them. This chain's CDR3 is CASLSSAGDYGYTF. DNA for the CDR3: TGTGCCAGCCTTTCTTCGGCAGGGGACTATGGCTACACCTTC.

This clone has only a few counts. The rearrangement uses TRBV7-9 and TRBJ1-1, with D possibly matching TRBD1 (5 bases). Trimming pared 6 bases from V and 7 bases from J, leaving 6 bases between. Germline V CDR1 and CDR2: SEHNR, FQNEAQ (reference sequence). There are 10 residues in the CDR3. CDR3 in amino acids: CASSQGEAFF. DNA of the CDR3: TGTGCCAGCAGTCAGGGTGAAGCTTTCTTT.

In its sample, this clone was seen a few times. This chain connects TRBV21-1 to TRBJ1-2; whether TRBD1, the table's D call, matches the DNA was not checked. TRBV21-1 counts as a pseudogene. The CDR3 runs 12 residues. This chain's CDR3 is CARLGGWDGYTF. DNA for the CDR3: TGTGCCCGATTAGGGGGTTGGGATGGCTACACCTTC.

This clone was seen a few times. The chain carries TRBV7-3 and TRBJ2-3; TRBD2 matches 8 bases. The CDR3 is 15 amino acids. Trimming cost V 5 bases and J 5 bases; bases outside gene matches: 9. Germline V gene sequence: CDR1 SGHTA, CDR2 FQGTGA. The CDR3 sequence is CASSRSGSRVDTQYF. Written as DNA, the CDR3 is TGTGCCAGCAGCCGGAGCGGGAGTCGGGTAGATACGCAGTATTTT.

This clone has just a few counts. The genes are TRBV7-2 and TRBJ1-5; a possible D gene is TRBD1 (6 bases). The CDR3 is 15 amino acids. V lost 5 bases and J lost 4, with 15 bases in between. Germline-derived CDR1 and CDR2 are SGHTA and FQGNSA. CDR3 sequence (DNA): TGTGCCAGCAGCACCACCTTACAGGGTAATCAGCCCCAGCATTTT. Its protein product is CASSTTLQGNQPQHF.

The chain recombines TRBV30 with TRBJ1-1, with D hard to call. CDR3 length: 12 amino acids. The germline V gene encodes CDR1 GTSNPN and CDR2 SVGIG (reference sequence). The germline V and J ends were trimmed by 2 bases and 10 bases, with 14 bases remaining between them. CDR3 coding DNA: TGTGCCTGGAGTCCTCTCCCTCCGGGAGCTTTCTTT. Translation gives CAWSPLPPGAFF.

V and J are TRBV6-1 and TRBJ1-5, with no clear D. This CDR3 has 14 amino acids. The germline CDR1 and CDR2 sequences are MNHNS and SASEGT. V lost 4 bases, J lost 3 bases, and 10 bases lay in between. The CDR3 nucleotides read TGTGCCAGCAGTGTCACAGTAATCAATCAGCCCCAGCATTTT. This gives the protein CASSVTVINQPQHF.